The 8 T cell receptor beta chains given below trace back to one sample, sequenced in a study of blood T cell repertoires in COVID-19. Only in-frame clones appear in the TCRdb table, and some are missing; sequencing was by immunoSEQ multiplex PCR. The sample holds 150,000 to 200,000 clones, 80% to 90% seen once. The specimen sequenced was peripheral blood. These TCRs come from a woman aged 40 to 50 with COVID-19, enrolled during active disease.

This sequence joins TRBV2 and TRBJ2-1, with D possibly TRBD2 on 5 matching bases. The V and J ends lost 7 bases and 7 bases respectively, with 14 bases between them. The germline V gene has CDR1 SNHLY and CDR2 FYNNEI. This CDR3 comprises 13 residues. Here the CDR3 reads CASTRTGGNEQFF. DNA for the CDR3: TGTGCCAGCACTCGGACCGGCGGGAATGAGCAGTTCTTC.

The V gene is TRBV2, the J gene TRBJ2-3; tentatively, D is TRBD2 (5 bases). Trimming stripped 10 bases from V and 3 bases from J, with 23 bases between. Germline CDR1 is SNHLY and CDR2 is FYNNEI. The CDR3 is 16 residues long. CDR3 sequence: CATGNLHLSVTDTQYF. The CDR3 region has the DNA TGTGCCACGGGAAACTTACATCTATCGGTGACAGATACGCAGTATTTT.

This chain connects TRBV2 to TRBJ2-3; 9 bases are shared with TRBD2. The CDR3 runs 15 residues. Losses at the gene ends were 10 bases for V and 0 bases for J; bases not matched to a gene: 8. The germline gives CDR1 SNHLY, CDR2 FYNNEI. CDR3 sequence: CAITTSGTSTDTQYF. Written as DNA, the CDR3 is TGTGCCATCACGACTAGCGGAACTAGCACAGATACGCAGTATTTT. Filled out from reference TRBV2 and TRBJ2-3, the complete variable domain reads EPEVTQTPSHQVTQMGQEVILRCVPISNHLYFYWYRQILGQKVEFLVSFYNNEISEKSEIFDDQFSVERPDGSNFTLKIRSTKLEDSAMYFCAITTSGTSTDTQYFGPGTRLTVL.

This rearrangement joins TRBV5-1 to TRBJ2-7; D may be TRBD1 (6 bases). Germline V gene lookup returns CDR1 SGHRS and CDR2 YFSETQ. The V end was cut by 5 bases, the J end by 3 bases, with 9 bases between. This CDR3 is 12 amino acids long. The CDR3 loop reads CASRTDSYEQYF. CDR3 nucleotides: TGCGCCAGCAGAACGGACAGCTACGAGCAGTACTTC.

This chain connects TRBV29-1 to TRBJ2-1; D is perhaps TRBD2 (6 bases). The CDR3 contains 13 residues. V was clipped by 8 bases and J by 3 bases, with 14 bases between them. The germline CDR1 and CDR2 sequences are SQVTM and ANQGSEA. Written as DNA, the CDR3 is TGCAGCCTTAGCGGACAAAGCTACAATGAGCAGTTCTTC. Its protein is CSLSGQSYNEQFF.

The chain uses TRBV19 and TRBJ2-1; the match to TRBD2 covers 8 bases. The CDR3 has 15 amino acids. CDR1 is LNHDA, CDR2 SQIVND, per germline (reference sequence). Losses at the gene ends were 6 bases for V and 0 bases for J; bases not matched to a gene: 4. The CDR3 loop reads CASSPGGISYNEQFF. Written as DNA, the CDR3 is TGTGCCAGTAGCCCGGGGGGGATCTCCTACAATGAGCAGTTCTTC.

The sample holds one count of this clone. This chain links TRBV7-6 with TRBJ1-6; unclear D gene. CDR3 length: 12 amino acids. Germline CDR1 is SGHVS and CDR2 is FNYEAQ. The V end lost 5 bases, the J end lost 5 bases, and 4 bases lay between the germline ends. The CDR3 DNA reads TGTGCCAGCAGCCCTAATAATTCACCCCTCCACTTT. Translation: CASSPNNSPLHF. The whole variable domain, filled in from reference TRBV7-6 and TRBJ1-6, reads GAGVSQSPRYKVTKRGQDVALRCDPISGHVSLYWYRQALGQGPEFLTYFNYEAQQDKSGLPNDRFSAERPEGSISTLTIQRTEQRDSAMYRCASSPNNSPLHFGNGTRLTVT.

This clone was picked up many times. The CDR3 sequence: CASSPHNKAYEQYF. CDR3 in DNA: TGTGCCAGCAGTCCCCACAACAAAGCCTACGAGCAGTACTTC. The chain is built from TRBV27 and TRBJ2-7; D not resolved. The V end was cut by 5 bases, the J end by 2 bases, with 13 bases between. The CDR3 covers 14 residues. Germline V gives CDR1 MNHEY, CDR2 SMNVEV (reference sequence).